These T cell receptor beta chains were read from a single sample in a study of T cells in Graves' hyperthyroidism and ophthalmopathy. Via MiXCR, TCRdb re-called the multiplex PCR reads, giving one row per CDR3 protein. Here the sample spans hundreds of thousands of distinct CDR3 sequences, 15% to 20% being singletons. The sample consisted of blood. The receptor set was obtained from a woman between 18 and 29 years old with Graves' ophthalmopathy. Both conserved end residues are part of each CDR3. D genes are given only for firm matches. The listing skips clone size in some rows; elsewhere it reads once, few, many or a size class.

clone_size	j_call	d_call	v_call	cdr3_aa	cdr3_nt
many	TRBJ2-7	TRBD1	TRBV27	CASSSTRQGLFSEQYF	TGTGCCAGCAGTTCCACTCGACAGGGGTTGTTCTCCGAGCAGTACTTC
few	TRBJ2-7	NA	TRBV29-1	CSVEGVTYEQYF	TGCAGCGTTGAAGGAGTCACCTACGAGCAGTACTTC
many	TRBJ2-3	TRBD1	TRBV6-2/TRBV6-3	CASSPSGQATDTQYF	TGTGCCAGCAGTCCGTCGGGACAGGCTACAGATACGCAGTATTTT
many	TRBJ2-3	NA	TRBV2	CASSEDQTELDTQYF	TGTGCCAGCAGTGAAGATCAGACAGAATTGGATACGCAGTATTTT
NA	TRBJ2-3	NA	TRBV28	CASMSQTGALDTQYF	TGTGCCAGCATGAGTCAAACGGGAGCGTTAGATACGCAGTATTTT
NA	TRBJ2-7	TRBD2	TRBV20-1	CSARDRPSGGHEQYF	TGCAGTGCTAGAGATAGGCCTAGCGGGGGACACGAGCAGTACTTC
many	TRBJ2-2	NA	TRBV11-2	CASSLYRATGELFF	TGTGCCAGCAGCTTGTACAGGGCCACCGGGGAGCTGTTTTTT
few	TRBJ1-2	NA	TRBV29-1	CSVEGSGTPYGYTF	TGCAGCGTTGAAGGTTCCGGGACACCCTATGGCTACACCTTC
many	TRBJ1-5	NA	TRBV18	CASSSPGYGQPQHF	TGTGCCAGCTCATCGCCAGGGTACGGTCAGCCCCAGCATTTT
NA	TRBJ1-5	NA	TRBV5-1	CASSLGPAGQEPQHF	TGCGCCAGCAGCTTGGGCCCGGCGGGGCAGGAGCCCCAGCATTTT
many	TRBJ2-1	NA	TRBV4-2	CASSPPSGRAKNEQFF	TGTGCCAGCAGCCCTCCCTCTGGGCGGGCGAAAAATGAGCAGTTCTTC
few	TRBJ1-2	TRBD1	TRBV28	CASSSSHGTAGGYTF	TGTGCCAGCAGTTCCTCGCACGGGACAGCGGGTGGCTACACCTTC
many	TRBJ1-1	NA	TRBV6-1	CASGETGGGTEAFF	TGTGCCAGCGGAGAGACGGGGGGAGGCACTGAAGCTTTCTTT
few	TRBJ1-4	NA	TRBV7-6	CASSLDGANEKLFF	TGTGCCAGCAGCTTAGATGGGGCTAATGAAAAACTGTTTTTT
NA	TRBJ2-1	TRBD2	TRBV6-1	CASRPGLAGVGEQFF	TGTGCCAGCAGACCCGGACTAGCGGGAGTAGGTGAGCAGTTCTTC
many	TRBJ1-1	NA	TRBV11-2	CASKRGLNTEAFF	TGTGCTTCAAAAAGAGGTCTTAACACTGAAGCTTTCTTT
NA	TRBJ2-7	NA	TRBV19	CASSLLTRHSYDQYF	TGTGCCAGTAGTCTACTCACACGACACTCCTACGATCAGTACTTC
many	TRBJ2-7	NA	TRBV27	CASSLSGQIYEQYF	TGTGCCAGCAGTTTATCAGGGCAGATCTACGAGCAGTACTTC
NA	TRBJ1-1	NA	TRBV25-1	CASSESRLNTEAFF	TGTGCCAGCAGTGAATCGAGGCTGAACACTGAAGCTTTCTTT
few	TRBJ2-1	NA	TRBV6-4	CASSDSSGGLGNEQFF	TGTGCCAGCAGTGACTCATCGGGGGGCTTAGGCAATGAGCAGTTCTTC
NA	TRBJ2-1	TRBD1	TRBV28	CASSYGTGVPYNEQFF	TGTGCCAGCAGTTACGGGACAGGGGTCCCCTACAATGAGCAGTTCTTC
NA	TRBJ2-2	NA	TRBV30	CAWSVGTGVGELFF	TGTGCCTGGAGTGTTGGTACGGGAGTCGGGGAGCTGTTTTTT
many	TRBJ2-7	NA	TRBV2	CASSVPEHEQYF	TGTGCCAGCAGTGTTCCCGAGCACGAGCAGTACTTC
NA	TRBJ1-5	NA	TRBV5-5	CASILRPGAANQPQHF	TGTGCCAGCATCCTACGGCCAGGGGCAGCAAATCAGCCCCAGCATTTT
NA	TRBJ2-1	TRBD1	TRBV2	CASSTTGAASDEQFF	TGTGCCAGCAGTACAACAGGGGCCGCTTCCGATGAGCAGTTCTTC
few	TRBJ2-7	NA	TRBV27	CASSSNPGQQYF	TGTGCCAGCAGCTCAAATCCGGGGCAGCAGTACTTC
many	TRBJ2-5	TRBD2	TRBV3-1	CASSQALAGGEETQYF	TGTGCCAGCAGCCAAGCGCTAGCGGGGGGAGAAGAGACCCAGTACTTC
many	TRBJ1-2	NA	TRBV15	CATSRDRGNYGYTF	TGTGCCACCAGCAGAGATCGGGGTAACTATGGCTACACCTTC
many	TRBJ2-7	NA	TRBV18	CASSPLSSAAYEQYF	TGTGCCAGCTCACCACTATCTAGCGCAGCCTACGAGCAGTACTTC
many	TRBJ1-4	TRBD1	TRBV2	CASSEALQGAGTNEKLFF	TGTGCCAGCAGTGAAGCGCTTCAGGGGGCCGGAACTAATGAAAAACTGTTTTTT
NA	TRBJ1-6	NA	TRBV2	CASSRPSPTPLHF	TGTGCCAGCAGTCGGCCGTCGCCCACACCCCTCCACTTT
few	TRBJ2-1	TRBD1	TRBV24-1	CATSDFGTGYNEQFF	TGTGCCACCAGTGATTTTGGGACAGGCTACAATGAGCAGTTCTTC
few	TRBJ2-2	NA	TRBV11-2	CASSFSASGELFF	TGTGCCAGCAGCTTCTCGGCTAGCGGGGAGCTGTTTTTT
many	TRBJ2-3	TRBD2	TRBV28	CASSLGTSVSTDTQYF	TGTGCCAGCAGTTTAGGGACTAGCGTTAGCACAGATACGCAGTATTTT
many	TRBJ1-5	NA	TRBV5-1	CASRRGPSSNQPQHF	TGCGCCAGCAGGAGGGGCCCTAGTAGCAATCAGCCCCAGCATTTT
NA	TRBJ2-3	NA	TRBV28	CASSPLKETDTQYF	TGTGCCAGCAGTCCCTTAAAAGAGACAGATACGCAGTATTTT
few	TRBJ2-1	TRBD2	TRBV12-5	CASGSSGRLTNEQFF	TGTGCTAGTGGTTCTAGCGGGAGACTTACCAATGAGCAGTTCTTC
many	TRBJ2-3	NA	TRBV11-1	CASSALITSTDTQYF	TGTGCCAGCAGCGCGCTTATCACTAGCACAGATACGCAGTATTTT
NA	TRBJ2-1	TRBD1	TRBV19	CASSKDRGRVNEQSF	TGTGCCAGTAGTAAGGACAGGGGTAGGGTCAATGAGCAGTCCTTC
NA	TRBJ1-5	NA	TRBV4-1	CASSQVGRVNQPQHF	TGCGCCAGCAGCCAAGTTGGTAGGGTCAATCAGCCCCAGCATTTT
many	TRBJ1-1	TRBD1	TRBV30	CAWSVRTGSEAFF	TGTGCCTGGAGTGTACGGACAGGGAGTGAAGCTTTCTTT
few	TRBJ1-4	NA	TRBV6-1	CASSKTPATEEKLFF	TGTGCCAGCAGTAAGACCCCAGCAACGGAAGAAAAACTGTTTTTT
many	TRBJ1-2	NA	TRBV3-1	CASSQRGQSVGGYTF	TGTGCCAGCAGCCAACGGGGGCAGTCGGTTGGGGGCTACACCTTC
NA	TRBJ2-7	NA	TRBV7-2	CASSLGAGGGGREQYF	TGTGCCAGCAGCTTAGGGGCAGGGGGCGGGGGCCGCGAGCAGTACTTC
many	TRBJ2-1	NA	TRBV27	CASSPRSPSYNEQFF	TGTGCCAGCAGTCCTCGATCCCCCTCCTACAATGAGCAGTTCTTC
many	TRBJ2-5	NA	TRBV3-1	CASSQDPVGETQYF	TGTGCCAGCAGCCAAGATCCCGTGGGAGAGACCCAGTACTTC
NA	TRBJ2-7	NA	TRBV4-1	CASSQDGTLGKQYF	TGCGCCAGCAGCCAAGACGGTACTTTAGGGAAGCAGTACTTC
NA	TRBJ1-5	NA	TRBV19	CASRSEGYSNQPQHF	TGTGCCAGTAGGTCGGAGGGTTATAGCAATCAGCCCCAGCATTTT
many	TRBJ2-7	NA	TRBV20-1	CSAHRRGSSYEQYF	TGCAGTGCCCACCGGCGGGGAAGCTCCTACGAGCAGTACTTC
NA	TRBJ2-1	TRBD2	TRBV20-1	CSAKSSGGANEQFF	TGCAGTGCTAAGAGTAGCGGGGGGGCCAATGAGCAGTTCTTC
many	TRBJ2-7	NA	TRBV28	CASSRWGIGDEQYF	TGTGCCAGCAGCAGATGGGGGATTGGGGACGAGCAGTACTTC
few	TRBJ2-1	TRBD1	TRBV29-1	CSVDSRDRGEEQFF	TGCAGCGTTGACAGCCGGGACAGGGGTGAAGAGCAGTTCTTC
many	TRBJ1-1	NA	TRBV6-1	CASKDTVNTEAFF	TGTGCCAGCAAGGACACGGTGAACACTGAAGCTTTCTTT